A single sample gave rise to the 19 T cell receptor beta chains below, sequenced in a study of blood T cell repertoires in COVID-19. Only in-frame clones appear in the TCRdb table, and some are missing; sequencing was by immunoSEQ multiplex PCR. In the table there are hundreds of thousands of clones, more than 80% of which are singletons. Specimen: peripheral blood. The receptor set was obtained from a woman younger than 30 with acute or convalescent COVID-19.

J is TRBJ1-5 and V is TRBV27, with TRBD1 matching 10 bases. Germline CDR1 and CDR2: MNHEY and SMNVEV (reference sequence). The CDR3 spans 15 residues. Losses at the gene ends were 6 bases for V and 5 bases for J; bases not matched to a gene: 7. The CDR3 is CASSPGQGGYQPQHF. For the CDR3, the DNA is TGTGCCAGCAGCCCCGGACAGGGGGGCTATCAGCCCCAGCATTTT.

The chain links TRBV5-1 to TRBJ1-1, with a weak D call TRBD1 (6 bases). The CDR3 is made up of 15 amino acids. Germline CDR1 is SGHRS and CDR2 is YFSETQ. V was clipped by 5 bases and J by 1 base, with 15 bases between them. The CDR3 bases are TGCGCCAGCAGTGCACAGGGTTGGGGGAACACTGAAGCTTTCTTT. This sequence encodes CASSAQGWGNTEAFF. Complete variable domain (other parts from reference TRBV5-1 and TRBJ1-1): KAGVTQTPRYLIKTRGQQVTLSCSPISGHRSVSWYQQTPGQGLQFLFEYFSETQRNKGNFPGRFSGRQFSNSRSEMNVSTLELGDSALYLCASSAQGWGNTEAFFGQGTRLTVV.

This sequence joins TRBV6-1 and TRBJ2-7, with TRBD2 as a possible D gene (5 bases). Per germline, CDR1 MNHNS and CDR2 SASEGT. V was cut by 3 bases and J by 0 bases, with 9 bases left in between. There are 14 residues in the CDR3. In nucleotides, the CDR3 is TGTGCCAGCAGTGATCGGGATCCCTCCTACGAGCAGTACTTC. It yields the protein CASSDRDPSYEQYF.

The chain joins TRBV27 to TRBJ1-4, with D unclear. Trimming removed 2 bases at V and 2 bases at J, with 9 bases between. The CDR3 sequence is 15 residues long. The V gene's germline CDR1 is MNHEY and CDR2 SMNVEV (reference sequence). Here the CDR3 DNA reads TGTGCCAGCAGTTTAAACGGGGTGACTAATGAAAAACTGTTTTTT. This gives the protein CASSLNGVTNEKLFF.

The gene calls are TRBV6-5 and TRBJ1-2, with TRBD1 matching over 8 bases. The germline CDR1 and CDR2 sequences are MNHEY and SVGAGI. V shed 2 bases and J 7 bases; nucleotides not matched to a gene: 9. CDR3 size: 15 residues. CDR3 nucleotides: TGTGCCAGCAGTTACATAGGACAGGGTATAAGTGGCTACACCTTC. The encoded protein is CASSYIGQGISGYTF.

CDR3 DNA sequence: TGTGCCAGTAGAGATGAGGGGAGGACTAACTATGGCTACACCTTC. This encodes CASRDEGRTNYGYTF. The chain links TRBV19 to TRBJ1-2, with D perhaps TRBD1 (5 bases). Trimming stripped 6 bases from V and 0 bases from J, with 14 bases between. The CDR3 totals 15 residues. Germline CDR1 LNHDA, CDR2 SQIVND (reference sequence). The complete variable domain, with remaining parts taken from reference TRBV19 and TRBJ1-2, reads DGGITQSPKYLFRKEGQNVTLSCEQNLNHDAMYWYRQDPGQGLRLIYYSQIVNDFQKGDIAEGYSVSREKKESFPLTVTSAQKNPTAFYLCASRDEGRTNYGYTFGSGTRLTVV.

For the CDR3, the DNA is TGTGCCACCAGTGATCCAGACGTACAGGGAAGGGGCAATGAGCAGTTCTTC. Protein: CATSDPDVQGRGNEQFF. V usage is TRBV24-1 and J usage is TRBJ2-1, with a possible D match to TRBD1 (6 bases). Germline values: CDR1 KGHDR, CDR2 SFDVKD. The V gene lost 3 bases and the J gene lost 6 bases, with 20 bases spanning the gap. The CDR3 is 17 residues long.

V usage is TRBV6-6 and J usage is TRBJ1-3, with TRBD1 identical over 10 bases. The CDR3 consists of 17 residues. V shed 5 bases and J 2 bases; nucleotides not matched to a gene: 9. Germline-derived CDR1 and CDR2 are MNHNY and SVGAGI (reference sequence). For the CDR3, the DNA is TGTGCCAGCAGTCCCGGGACAGGGGATAAACCTGGAAACACCATATATTTT. It encodes CASSPGTGDKPGNTIYF.

The rearrangement links TRBV5-8 to TRBJ1-3, with D unresolved. The CDR3 contains 14 residues. Deletions cut 2 bases from V and 2 bases from J, with 8 bases between. The germline V gene encodes CDR1 SGHTS and CDR2 YDEGEE. CDR3 sequence reads: CASSLLVPGNTIYF. The CDR3 bases are TGTGCCAGCAGCTTACTGGTGCCTGGAAACACCATATATTTT. Looking up the rest from reference TRBV5-8 and TRBJ1-3 gives the full variable domain: EAGVTQSPTHLIKTRGQQATLRCSPISGHTSVYWYQQALGLGLQFLLWYDEGEERNRGNFPPRFSGRQFPNYSSELNVNALELEDSALYLCASSLLVPGNTIYFGEGSWLTVV.

The chain has TRBV2 and TRBJ1-2, with D possibly matching TRBD1 (5 bases). V lost 3 bases and J lost 6, with 8 bases in between. Germline V gives CDR1 SNHLY, CDR2 FYNNEI. The CDR3 is 12 residues long. As DNA, the CDR3 is TGTGCCAGCAGTGAGTGGGGGGATGGCTACACCTTC. It encodes CASSEWGDGYTF.

The V gene is TRBV6-6, the J gene TRBJ1-3; tentative D call: TRBD1 (5 bases). Germline CDR1 is MNHNY and CDR2 is SVGAGI (reference sequence). The CDR3 consists of 15 residues. The ends were cut back, 0 bases at V and 4 bases at J, with 10 bases in the middle. DNA of the CDR3: TGTGCCAGCAGTTACTCCTCAGGGCGAGGAAACACCATATATTTT. Translated, it gives CASSYSSGRGNTIYF.

A remark on this clone: This specimen includes other DNA sequences encoding the same CDR3. The chain carries TRBV18 and TRBJ1-1, with D uncertain. V gave up 2 bases and J gave up 2 bases, with 9 bases separating them. Per germline, CDR1 KGHSH and CDR2 LQKENI. The CDR3 covers 14 residues. The CDR3 region is CASSPGGGNTEAFF. The CDR3 region has the DNA TGTGCCAGCTCACCAGGTGGAGGTAACACTGAAGCTTTCTTT.

The gene calls are TRBV9 and TRBJ2-1; perhaps TRBD1 as D (5 bases). V lost 0 bases, J lost 5 bases, and 12 bases lay in between. The germline gives CDR1 SGDLS, CDR2 YYNGEE. The CDR3 extends over 15 amino acids. CDR3 nucleotides: TGTGCCAGCAGCGTAGGGGTGGGGCCCAACAATGAGCAGTTCTTC. Translating gives CASSVGVGPNNEQFF. Full variable domain (rest looked up from reference TRBV9 and TRBJ2-1): DSGVTQTPKHLITATGQRVTLRCSPRSGDLSVYWYQQSLDQGLQFLIQYYNGEERAKGNILERFSAQQFPDLHSELNLSSLELGDSALYFCASSVGVGPNNEQFFGPGTRLTVL.

The sample holds one count of this clone. The CDR3 here is CASRNPKPTGSDGELFF. The CDR3 DNA is TGTGCCAGCAGGAACCCGAAACCGACAGGGTCGGACGGGGAGCTGTTTTTT. The chain joins TRBV13 to TRBJ2-2; 7 bases map to TRBD1. From germline, CDR1 is PRHDT and CDR2 FYEKMQ (reference sequence). V trimming: 6 bases; J trimming: 7 bases; junction bases outside the gene matches: 17. The CDR3 covers 17 residues.

V is TRBV27 and J is TRBJ1-2, with D unclear. V was pared by 2 bases and J by 2 bases, with 6 bases between. Germline CDR1 is MNHEY and CDR2 is SMNVEV (reference sequence). The CDR3 totals 13 residues. The CDR3 spells CASSLVGNYGYTF. CDR3 DNA sequence: TGTGCCAGCAGTTTAGTGGGCAACTATGGCTACACCTTC.

The rearrangement links TRBV6-4 to TRBJ1-1; D not resolved. V shed 4 bases and J shed 1 base, with 13 bases lying between them. Per germline, CDR1 MRHNA and CDR2 SNTAGT. CDR3 length: 15 residues. The CDR3, as DNA: TGTGCCAGCAGTGCGTCGGGTCTCCCGAACACTGAAGCTTTCTTT. Amino acids: CASSASGLPNTEAFF.

The chain has TRBV7-9 and TRBJ1-2; a weak D match, TRBD1 (5 bases). V gave up 0 bases and J gave up 4 bases, with 18 bases separating them. This CDR3 contains 17 residues. Germline CDR1 is SEHNR and CDR2 is FQNEAQ (reference sequence). This CDR3 reads CASSLAPVRGGVYGYTF. For the CDR3, the DNA is TGTGCCAGCAGCTTAGCACCCGTCCGGGGAGGGGTCTATGGCTACACCTTC.

The V gene is TRBV5-5, the J gene TRBJ2-1; 9 nucleotides line up with TRBD1. From germline, CDR1 is SGHKS and CDR2 YYEKEE (reference sequence). After removal of 4 bases from V and 6 bases from J, the junction contained 8 bases not matched to a gene. The CDR3 sequence is 15 residues long. CDR3 protein: CASSEGWGQGNEQFF. DNA for the CDR3: TGTGCCAGCAGCGAGGGATGGGGACAGGGCAATGAGCAGTTCTTC.

This clone was observed a handful of times. This chain links TRBV7-2 with TRBJ1-2; the D is unclear. The CDR3 runs 14 residues. V lost 0 bases to trimming and J lost 5 bases, with 10 bases between them. CDR1 is SGHTA and CDR2 is FQGNSA in the germline V gene. The CDR3 loop is CASSLAGFLYGYTF. The CDR3 DNA is TGTGCCAGCAGCTTAGCCGGGTTTTTATATGGCTACACCTTC.